Presented here are 29 T cell receptor beta chains from one specimen sequenced in a study of cytomegalovirus exposure and HLA in healthy donors. The primer mix had 60 Vbeta and 13 Jbeta primers. Generated by immunoSEQ multiplex PCR, the TCRdb table keeps only in-frame clones and is missing some. This repertoire includes under 50,000 clones. Sequencing used PBMCs. The source is a male donor in good health and CMV-seronegative.

This chain links TRBV2 with TRBJ1-2, with 7 bases fitting TRBD1. This CDR3 region has 17 residues. The V segment lost 5 bases and the J segment 0 bases; nucleotides outside the gene matches: 12. In germline, CDR1 is SNHLY, CDR2 FYNNEI. The chain's CDR3 is CASSQIRDSGSNYGYTF. The CDR3 DNA reads as TGTGCCAGCAGTCAAATTCGGGACAGCGGTTCTAACTATGGCTACACCTTC.

This rearrangement joins TRBV11-2 to TRBJ1-1, with D possibly TRBD1 on 5 matching bases. Looked up from germline, CDR1 is SGHAT and CDR2 is FQNNGV. V dropped 4 bases and J dropped 7 bases, with 7 bases sitting between them. This CDR3 is built from 11 residues. The CDR3 loop reads CASSSTGEAFF. The CDR3 coding sequence is TGTGCCAGCAGCTCCACAGGTGAAGCTTTCTTT.

The CDR3 DNA reads TGTGCCTGGAGTGTCTGGCAGGGGAATTCACCCCTCCACTTT. Translation: CAWSVWQGNSPLHF. V and J are TRBV30 and TRBJ1-6; D is perhaps TRBD1 (6 bases). The germline V and J ends were trimmed by 0 bases and 7 bases, with 10 bases remaining between them. This CDR3 has 14 amino acids. The germline CDR1 and CDR2 sequences are GTSNPN and SVGIG (reference sequence).

The V call is TRBV11-3, the J call TRBJ1-3; the D gene is possibly TRBD1 (6 bases). The V and J ends lost 5 bases and 1 base respectively, with 6 bases between them. CDR3 length: 13 amino acids. Germline values: CDR1 SGHNT, CDR2 YENEEA. CDR3 region: CASSQGSGNTIYF. CDR3 nucleotides: TGTGCCAGCAGCCAGGGGTCTGGAAACACCATATATTTT.

V gene TRBV9 combines with J gene TRBJ1-6, with 7 nucleotides matching TRBD1. V trimming: 2 bases; J trimming: 9 bases; junction bases outside the gene matches: 5. CDR3 length: 14 residues. Germline V lookup: CDR1 SGDLS, CDR2 YYNGEE. The CDR3 nucleotides read TGTGCCAGCAGCGTCGAGACAGGGCTTTCACCCCTCCACTTT. Translated, it gives CASSVETGLSPLHF. The entire variable domain, with the rest obtained from reference TRBV9 and TRBJ1-6, is as follows: DSGVTQTPKHLITATGQRVTLRCSPRSGDLSVYWYQQSLDQGLQFLIQYYNGEERAKGNILERFSAQQFPDLHSELNLSSLELGDSALYFCASSVETGLSPLHFGNGTRLTVT.

The chain joins TRBV11-2 to TRBJ2-7; perhaps TRBD1 as D (6 bases). Germline lookup yields CDR1 SGHAT and CDR2 FQNNGV. The CDR3 is made up of 13 amino acids. V was cut by 3 bases and J by 6 bases, with 12 bases left in between. In DNA form, the CDR3 reads TGTGCCAGCAGCTTTGTCAGGGGTGGCGAGCAGTACTTC. This codes for CASSFVRGGEQYF.

The chain recombines TRBV4-1 with TRBJ2-7; D not certain. V lost 0 bases and J lost 6, with 6 bases in between. The CDR3 has 12 amino acids. CDR1 and CDR2 from the germline V gene are MGHRA and YSYEKL. The CDR3 spells CASSQDASEQYF. The CDR3 coding sequence is TGCGCCAGCAGCCAAGATGCTAGCGAGCAGTACTTC.

V and J are TRBV5-1 and TRBJ1-6; TRBD1 aligns across 11 bases. V gave up 4 bases and J gave up 4 bases; unmatched junction bases: 4. CDR3 size: 16 residues. The germline gives CDR1 SGHRS, CDR2 YFSETQ. The CDR3 sequence is CASSLGQGAYNSPLHF. DNA of the CDR3: TGCGCCAGCAGCCTCGGACAGGGGGCTTATAATTCACCCCTCCACTTT. Full variable domain (rest looked up from reference TRBV5-1 and TRBJ1-6): KAGVTQTPRYLIKTRGQQVTLSCSPISGHRSVSWYQQTPGQGLQFLFEYFSETQRNKGNFPGRFSGRQFSNSRSEMNVSTLELGDSALYLCASSLGQGAYNSPLHFGNGTRLTVT.

The chain carries TRBV5-1 and TRBJ1-6; D is unclear. V was trimmed by 3 bases and J by 10 bases, leaving 14 bases between them. Germline CDR1 reads SGHRS; CDR2 reads YFSETQ. This CDR3 is 14 amino acids long. The CDR3 coding sequence is TGCGCCAGCAGCTCGGAGGGTCTAGGGTCACCCCTCCACTTT. Its protein product is CASSSEGLGSPLHF.

The rearrangement links TRBV6-1 to TRBJ1-1, with 8 bases identical to TRBD1. V gave up 5 bases and J gave up 4 bases; unmatched junction bases: 6. The CDR3 length is 14 residues. Per germline, CDR1 MNHNS and CDR2 SASEGT. CDR3 sequence (DNA): TGTGCCAGCAGTCGCGGGACAGGTGGCACTGAAGCTTTCTTT. This codes for CASSRGTGGTEAFF.

This sequence joins TRBV28 and TRBJ1-1; D is uncertain. The CDR3 sequence is 12 residues long. V lost 10 bases, J lost 4 bases, and 13 bases lay in between. Germline assignment: CDR1 MDHEN and CDR2 SYDVKM. Here the CDR3 reads CATLRGGTEAFF. The CDR3 bases are TGTGCCACGCTCCGGGGAGGCACTGAAGCTTTCTTT. The variable domain in full, completed from reference TRBV28 and TRBJ1-1, reads DVKVTQSSRYLVKRTGEKVFLECVQDMDHENMFWYRQDPGLGLRLIYFSYDVKMKEKGDIPEGYSVSREKKERFSLILESASTNQTSMYLCATLRGGTEAFFGQGTRLTVV.

The chain uses TRBV6-1 and TRBJ1-4, with TRBD1 matching 8 bases. Germline values: CDR1 MNHNS, CDR2 SASEGT. Trimming removed 6 bases from V and 6 bases from J; junction bases left unmatched: 6. This CDR3 is 14 amino acids long. The CDR3 sequence: CASSAGGWDEKLFF. CDR3 DNA: TGTGCCAGCAGCGCAGGGGGCTGGGATGAAAAACTGTTTTTT.

The rearrangement links TRBV5-1 to TRBJ1-2, with D maybe TRBD1 (5 bases). Germline-derived CDR1 and CDR2 are SGHRS and YFSETQ. V was pared by 4 bases and J by 4 bases, with 14 bases between. The CDR3 length is 14 residues. For the CDR3, the DNA is TGCGCCAGCAGCGTGGCCGGGACTGCCTATGGCTACACCTTC. It encodes CASSVAGTAYGYTF.

The rearrangement links TRBV19 to TRBJ1-1; no definite D call. V dropped 5 bases and J dropped 7 bases, with 8 bases sitting between them. There are 11 residues in the CDR3. Per the germline V gene, CDR1 is LNHDA and CDR2 is SQIVND (reference sequence). CDR3 amino acids: CASSAHGEAFF. The CDR3 region has the DNA TGTGCCAGTAGTGCCCACGGTGAAGCTTTCTTT.

This chain uses TRBV6-1 with TRBJ1-5, with no clear D. V shed 3 bases and J shed 7 bases, with 10 bases lying between them. Germline V gene sequence: CDR1 MNHNS, CDR2 SASEGT. CDR3 length equals 13 residues. CDR3 protein: CASSDGEVQPQHF. The CDR3 DNA reads TGTGCCAGCAGTGACGGGGAAGTACAGCCCCAGCATTTT.

The chain uses TRBV28 and TRBJ2-7; a weak D match, TRBD1 (5 bases). The CDR3 consists of 12 residues. Germline-derived CDR1 and CDR2 are MDHEN and SYDVKM. The V and J ends lost 5 bases and 3 bases respectively, with 8 bases between them. CDR3 in amino acids: CASSRTYYEQYF. DNA of the CDR3: TGTGCCAGCAGTCGGACATACTACGAGCAGTACTTC.

CDR3 sequence (DNA): TGTGCTAGTGGCTCAGGGGTCTTCTACGAGCAGTACTTC. This translates into CASGSGVFYEQYF. The chain has TRBV12-5 and TRBJ2-7; D perhaps matches TRBD1 (6 bases). The CDR3 has 13 amino acids. V was clipped by 6 bases and J by 3 bases, with 12 bases between them. The germline gives CDR1 LGHNT, CDR2 FRNRAP.

DNA of the CDR3: TGCAGTGCTGGTGTAGAGGAAGCTTTCTTT. This encodes CSAGVEEAFF. The chain links TRBV20-1 to TRBJ1-1; D not certain. The CDR3 length is 10 residues. Germline CDR1 reads DFQATT; CDR2 reads SNEGSKA (reference sequence). Trimming pared 5 bases from V and 8 bases from J, leaving 9 bases between.

This chain connects TRBV19 to TRBJ2-2, with 9 positions matching TRBD2. J lost 7 bases, V lost 3 bases, and 6 bases had no gene match. The germline V gene has CDR1 LNHDA and CDR2 SQIVND (reference sequence). The CDR3 has 15 residues. Written as DNA, the CDR3 is TGTGCCAGTAGTATCGGCGGGGGGGCCTTCGGGGAGCTGTTTTTT. It yields the protein CASSIGGGAFGELFF.

The CDR3 sequence is CSVAAGKDYTF. DNA for the CDR3: TGCAGCGTTGCGGCAGGGAAGGACTACACCTTC. The V gene is TRBV29-1, the J gene TRBJ1-2, with D maybe TRBD1 (5 bases). Trimming removed 4 bases at V and 10 bases at J, with 13 bases between. The CDR3 runs 11 residues. Germline loops: CDR1 SQVTM, CDR2 ANQGSEA.

The chain uses TRBV9 and TRBJ2-3; possible D gene TRBD2, 5 bases. The V gene's germline CDR1 is SGDLS and CDR2 YYNGEE. V dropped 1 base and J dropped 3 bases, with 12 bases sitting between them. This CDR3 has 15 residues. The CDR3 coding sequence is TGTGCCAGCAGCGTAAGCGGTACCTGGACAGATACGCAGTATTTT. Its protein is CASSVSGTWTDTQYF.

On this clone itself: The sample holds other DNA sequences that translate to the same CDR3. The rearrangement uses TRBV10-3 and TRBJ1-2, with 7 bases that match TRBD1. V dropped 4 bases and J dropped 8; count of bases not matched to a gene: 4. Germline V gene lookup returns CDR1 ENHRY and CDR2 SYGVKD. The CDR3 contains 12 residues. CDR3 in amino acids: CAISATGEGYTF. CDR3 in DNA: TGTGCCATCAGTGCAACAGGGGAGGGCTACACCTTC.

This sequence joins TRBV6-5 and TRBJ1-5; D ambiguous. The CDR3 extends over 13 amino acids. V lost 0 bases and J lost 9, with 9 bases in between. Germline V CDR1 and CDR2: MNHEY, SVGAGI. DNA for the CDR3: TGTGCCAGCAGTTACTCCCGATCGGGGCCCCAGCATTTT. Protein sequence: CASSYSRSGPQHF.

V is TRBV11-2 and J is TRBJ1-4; D might be TRBD1 (6 bases). Deletions cut 2 bases from V and 7 bases from J, with 17 bases between. The CDR3 covers 16 residues. The germline gives CDR1 SGHAT, CDR2 FQNNGV. CDR3: CASSLTGGARSEKLFF. CDR3 in DNA: TGTGCCAGCAGCTTAACCGGGGGGGCAAGGAGTGAAAAACTGTTTTTT.

The rearrangement links TRBV15 to TRBJ2-5; 9 bases are a match to TRBD1. Unmatched junction bases numbered 3, after V lost 4 bases and J lost 0 bases. This CDR3 region has 15 residues. Germline loops: CDR1 LNHNV, CDR2 YYDKDF (reference sequence). In DNA, the CDR3 is TGTGCCACCAGCACCGGGACAGGGCACCAAGAGACCCAGTACTTC. Its translation is CATSTGTGHQETQYF. Full variable domain (rest looked up from reference TRBV15 and TRBJ2-5): DAMVIQNPRYQVTQFGKPVTLSCSQTLNHNVMYWYQQKSSQAPKLLFHYYDKDFNNEADTPDNFQSRRPNTSFCFLDIRSPGLGDTAMYLCATSTGTGHQETQYFGPGTRLLVL.

The chain joins TRBV18 to TRBJ2-3; D is possibly TRBD2 (5 bases). The CDR3 sequence is 15 residues long. CDR1 and CDR2 (germline): KGHSH, LQKENI. V lost 2 bases to trimming and J lost 6 bases, with 15 bases between them. As DNA, the CDR3 is TGTGCCAGCTCACCATTTCGAGGGAGTCAGGATACGCAGTATTTT. Translated, it gives CASSPFRGSQDTQYF.

J is TRBJ2-3 and V is TRBV19; D is ambiguous. The CDR3 loop spans 14 amino acids. V was clipped by 3 bases and J by 2 bases, with 9 bases between them. Per the germline V gene, CDR1 is LNHDA and CDR2 is SQIVND (reference sequence). CDR3 coding DNA: TGTGCCAGTAGTATGGTACTTCACACAGATACGCAGTATTTT. This encodes CASSMVLHTDTQYF.

Comment on this clone: Relative to the germline gene, one junction end is altered; a read error may explain this. The chain uses TRBV7-9 and TRBJ2-2, with a possible D match to TRBD2 (5 bases). This CDR3 is 16 amino acids long. CDR1 and CDR2 from the germline V gene are SEHNR and FQNEAQ (reference sequence). Here the CDR3 DNA reads TGTGCCAGCAGCCTAGCCCCGACAACGAACACCGGGGAGCTGTTTTTT. It specifies CASSLAPTTNTGELFF.

Remarks on this clone: At one of its ends the junction is not consistent with the germline gene, which may arise from a read error. V usage is TRBV27 and J usage is TRBJ2-7; no clear D gene. This CDR3 is built from 15 residues. Germline CDR1 reads MNHEY; CDR2 reads SMNVEV (reference sequence). The CDR3 nucleotides are TGTGCCAGCAGTCTATCTGCGAACCTCAGGTACGAGCAGTACTTC. Translated, it gives CASSLSANLRYEQYF.